One sample yielded the 20 T cell receptor beta chains listed below, sequenced in a study of OX40 agonist ivuxolimab in advanced cancers. Data came from immunoSEQ multiplex PCR; TCRdb stores just in-frame clones and leaves some out. The table shows 65,000 to 80,000 clones, with about 88% occurring only once. The sample here was CD4+ or CD8+ T cells sorted from blood, taken in a trial of the OX40 agonist ivuxolimab. Source of these receptors: an adult with an advanced solid tumor such as melanoma, head and neck, liver or kidney cancer.

The chain joins TRBV9 to TRBJ2-1, with D perhaps matching TRBD1 (5 bases). The CDR3 consists of 15 residues. V was shortened by 0 bases and J by 5 bases, with 12 bases between the two germline ends. Germline assignment: CDR1 SGDLS and CDR2 YYNGEE. CDR3 in DNA: TGTGCCAGCAGCGTAGGGCAGGGTAGGAACAATGAGCAGTTCTTC. Protein sequence: CASSVGQGRNNEQFF.

The chain employs TRBV6-1 and TRBJ2-5; no firm D call. The CDR3 extends over 12 amino acids. The germline V gene has CDR1 MNHNS and CDR2 SASEGT. Trimming shortened V by 3 bases and J by 2 bases, and 4 bases separated the two germline ends. Written as DNA, the CDR3 is TGTGCCAGCAGTGATCGACAAGAGACCCAGTACTTC. It codes for CASSDRQETQYF.

V and J are TRBV6-1 and TRBJ1-2; D unresolved. This CDR3 is built from 13 residues. The V end lost 2 bases, the J end lost 4 bases, and 8 bases lay between the germline ends. Germline CDR1 MNHNS, CDR2 SASEGT. The CDR3 is CASSETGLYGYTF. The CDR3 DNA reads as TGTGCCAGCAGTGAAACCGGACTCTATGGCTACACCTTC.

A few counts support this clone. CDR3 in DNA: TGCGCCAGCAGCCAAGATCACGGACTACAGCAGTTCTTC. Its protein is CASSQDHGLQQFF. The chain joins TRBV4-1 to TRBJ2-1, with a tentative D call TRBD2 (6 bases). Germline-derived CDR1 and CDR2 are MGHRA and YSYEKL. V lost 0 bases, J lost 11 bases, and 11 bases lay in between. This CDR3 spans 13 amino acids.

The chain is built from TRBV7-2 and TRBJ2-7; no definite D call. The germline V and J ends were trimmed by 6 bases and 7 bases, with 22 bases remaining between them. Germline V gene data show CDR1 as SGHTA and CDR2 as FQGNSA. This CDR3 is built from 15 residues. Here the CDR3 DNA reads TGTGCCAGCAGTATAGCTGGCAGGCCCCAGTGGGAGCAGTACTTC. This encodes CASSIAGRPQWEQYF.

Comment on this clone: A junction boundary mismatches the germline segment, possibly from a read error. The chain carries TRBV27 and TRBJ2-4, with D possibly being TRBD1 (6 bases). CDR3 size: 14 residues. Germline loops: CDR1 MNHEY, CDR2 SMNVEV (reference sequence). The CDR3 coding sequence is TGTGCCAGCAGTCCACCCGTTATGGACAGCTTACTGACCTTC. As protein: CASSPPVMDSLLTF.

V and J are TRBV11-3 and TRBJ2-1, with TRBD1 identical over 9 bases. The trim removed 4 bases at V and 3 bases at J, leaving 4 bases unmatched. Germline CDR1 reads SGHNT; CDR2 reads YENEEA. CDR3 length: 15 amino acids. CDR3 nucleotides: TGTGCCAGCAGCTCGGGACAGGGAAACTACAATGAGCAGTTCTTC. Translation gives CASSSGQGNYNEQFF. Full variable domain (remainder filled in from reference TRBV11-3 and TRBJ2-1): EAGVVQSPRYKIIEKKQPVAFWCNPISGHNTLYWYLQNLGQGPELLIRYENEEAVDDSQLPKDRFSAERLKGVDSTLKIQPAELGDSAVYLCASSSGQGNYNEQFFGPGTRLTVL.

This chain links TRBV20-1 with TRBJ2-7; D uncertain. The CDR3 is 11 residues long. The germline V and J ends were trimmed by 0 bases and 6 bases, with 6 bases remaining between them. CDR1 is DFQATT and CDR2 is SNEGSKA in the germline V gene (reference sequence). The CDR3 nucleotides read TGCAGTGCTAGAGATGCGACCGAGCAGTACTTC. Protein sequence: CSARDATEQYF.

V and J are TRBV5-6 and TRBJ1-5; TRBD1 agrees at 10 bases. The germline CDR1 and CDR2 sequences are SGHDT and YYEEEE. V lost 4 bases, J lost 7 bases, and 5 bases stayed unmatched. The length of the CDR3 is 14 residues. The CDR3: CASSLGQGKQPQHF. The CDR3 DNA reads as TGTGCCAGCAGCCTGGGACAGGGGAAGCAGCCCCAGCATTTT.

The rearrangement joins TRBV27 to TRBJ2-7; 7 bases line up with TRBD1. CDR1 and CDR2 (germline): MNHEY, SMNVEV (reference sequence). The CDR3 is made up of 13 amino acids. V shed 7 bases and J 2 bases; nucleotides not matched to a gene: 5. CDR3 nucleotide sequence: TGTGCCAGCACTGGGACAGCACCCTACGAGCAGTACTTC. It specifies CASTGTAPYEQYF.

V usage is TRBV6-5 and J usage is TRBJ2-7, with 8 bases fitting TRBD1. This CDR3 spans 14 amino acids. Unmatched junction bases numbered 3, after V lost 0 bases and J lost 5 bases. The germline V gene encodes CDR1 MNHEY and CDR2 SVGAGI. CDR3 protein: CASSYSGTGDEQYF. The CDR3 coding sequence is TGTGCCAGCAGTTACTCGGGGACAGGTGACGAGCAGTACTTC.

The chain uses TRBV27 and TRBJ2-3; 8 nucleotides align to TRBD2. CDR3 length: 16 residues. The J segment lost 6 bases and the V segment lost 0 bases, leaving 8 bases of the junction unmatched. The germline V gene encodes CDR1 MNHEY and CDR2 SMNVEV (reference sequence). CDR3 DNA: TGTGCCAGCAGTTTATCACTAGCGGATAGAGGGGATACGCAGTATTTT. Its translation: CASSLSLADRGDTQYF.

This chain connects TRBV19 to TRBJ2-2; 11 bases agree with TRBD2. The CDR3 loop spans 15 amino acids. The ends lost 7 bases at V and 4 bases at J; junction bases unmatched: 5. Germline V gene data show CDR1 as LNHDA and CDR2 as SQIVND (reference sequence). The CDR3 is CASKPGLAVTGELFF. The CDR3 DNA reads as TGTGCCAGTAAGCCGGGACTAGCGGTCACCGGGGAGCTGTTTTTT.

This chain links TRBV6-5 with TRBJ2-7, with unresolved D. Trimming took 0 bases from V and 3 from J, leaving 9 bases between them. CDR1 is MNHEY, CDR2 SVGAGI, per germline. The length of the CDR3 is 14 residues. CDR3 sequence reads: CASSYSWRLYEQYF. The CDR3 DNA reads TGTGCCAGCAGTTACTCGTGGCGGCTCTACGAGCAGTACTTC.

This rearrangement joins TRBV9 to TRBJ2-7, with 10 bases lining up with TRBD2. CDR3 length equals 17 residues. The germline V gene has CDR1 SGDLS and CDR2 YYNGEE. J lost 2 bases, V lost 3 bases, and 11 bases had no gene match. The CDR3: CASSGGPRTSGPYEQYF. The CDR3 DNA is TGTGCCAGCAGCGGGGGCCCCCGGACTAGCGGCCCCTACGAGCAGTACTTC.

The DNA of the CDR3 is TGTGCCAGCGACCAGATACCGACCTACGAGCAGTACTTC. This codes for CASDQIPTYEQYF. The rearrangement uses TRBV7-2 and TRBJ2-7, with D unclear. Deletions cut 8 bases from V and 2 bases from J, with 13 bases between. This CDR3 is 13 amino acids long. The germline V gene has CDR1 SGHTA and CDR2 FQGNSA.

The chain has TRBV10-3 and TRBJ1-3; D remains ambiguous. The CDR3 loop spans 14 amino acids. CDR1 and CDR2 (germline): ENHRY, SYGVKD. The V gene lost 7 bases and the J gene lost 0 bases, with 10 bases spanning the gap. The chain's CDR3 is CAINKPDSGNTIYF. CDR3 bases: TGTGCCATCAACAAACCAGACTCTGGAAACACCATATATTTT.

The chain links TRBV29-1 to TRBJ1-1; D not certain. CDR3 length equals 15 residues. CDR1 SQVTM and CDR2 ANQGSEA come from the germline V gene. Trimming left V 5 bases short and J 0 bases short, with 16 bases between. In DNA form, the CDR3 reads TGCAGCGTTCGTCCGTCGGTCTCTTTGAACACTGAAGCTTTCTTT. This codes for CSVRPSVSLNTEAFF.

The V gene is TRBV6-6, the J gene TRBJ1-1; D remains unclear. Trimming took off 2 bases at V and 2 bases at J, with 6 bases between the two ends. Germline CDR1 is MNHNY and CDR2 is SVGAGI (reference sequence). The CDR3 covers 13 residues. The CDR3 bases are TGTGCCAGCAGTTACCTACTAAACACTGAAGCTTTCTTT. It translates to CASSYLLNTEAFF.

The genes are TRBV11-1 and TRBJ2-7; D remains unclear. The CDR3 runs 15 residues. CDR1 and CDR2 (germline): SGHAT, FQDESV (reference sequence). V was trimmed by 1 base and J by 3 bases, leaving 13 bases between them. This chain's CDR3 is CASSLVGSLVYEQYF. The CDR3 DNA sequence: TGTGCCAGCAGCTTAGTCGGTAGCTTAGTCTACGAGCAGTACTTC.